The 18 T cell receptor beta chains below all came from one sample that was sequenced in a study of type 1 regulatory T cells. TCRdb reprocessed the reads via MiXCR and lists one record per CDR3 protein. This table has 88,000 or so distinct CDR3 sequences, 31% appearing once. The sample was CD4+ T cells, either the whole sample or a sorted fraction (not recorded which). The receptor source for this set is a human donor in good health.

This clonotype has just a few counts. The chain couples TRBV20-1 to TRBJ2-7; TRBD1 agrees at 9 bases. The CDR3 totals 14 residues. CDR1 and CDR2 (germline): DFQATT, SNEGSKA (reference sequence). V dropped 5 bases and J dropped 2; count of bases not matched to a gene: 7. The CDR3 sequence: CSALTGTGTYEQYF. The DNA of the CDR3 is TGCAGTGCTCTCACCGGGACAGGGACCTACGAGCAGTACTTC.

In nucleotides, the CDR3 is TGCAGTGCTAGCACAGGGGCGCTAAATGGCTACACCTTC. Amino acids: CSASTGALNGYTF. The chain links TRBV20-1 to TRBJ1-2, with 7 positions matching TRBD1. V was pared by 3 bases and J by 6 bases, with 7 bases of the junction left unmatched. Germline V CDR1 and CDR2: DFQATT, SNEGSKA (reference sequence). This CDR3 region has 13 residues.

CDR3 coding DNA: TGTGCCAGCAGTCCCGTCCCGGGAGGGCCAGGGGAGCAGTTCTTC. It translates to CASSPVPGGPGEQFF. The V gene is TRBV12-3 or TRBV12-4, the J gene TRBJ2-1; 8 nucleotides match TRBD2. This CDR3 spans 15 amino acids. J gave up 10 bases and V 5 bases, and 13 bases lay outside the gene matches.

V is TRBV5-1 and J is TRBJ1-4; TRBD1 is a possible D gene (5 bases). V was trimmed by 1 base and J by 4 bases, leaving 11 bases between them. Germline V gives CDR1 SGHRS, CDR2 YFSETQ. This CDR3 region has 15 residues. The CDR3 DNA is TGCGCCAGCAGCTTGAATGGGGCGAGTAATGAAAAACTGTTTTTT. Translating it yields CASSLNGASNEKLFF.

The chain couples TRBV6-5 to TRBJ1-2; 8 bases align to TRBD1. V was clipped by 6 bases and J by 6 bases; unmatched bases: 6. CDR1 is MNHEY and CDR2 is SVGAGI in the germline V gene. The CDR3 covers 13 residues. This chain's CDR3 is CASRDPGGHGYTF. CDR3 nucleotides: TGTGCCAGCAGAGACCCAGGGGGCCATGGCTACACCTTC.

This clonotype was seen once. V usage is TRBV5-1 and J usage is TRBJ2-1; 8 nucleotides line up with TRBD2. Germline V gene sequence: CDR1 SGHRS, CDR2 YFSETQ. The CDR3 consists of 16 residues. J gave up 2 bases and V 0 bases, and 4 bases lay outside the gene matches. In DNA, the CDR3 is TGCGCCAGCAGCTTGGGAACTAGCGGAACCTACAATGAGCAGTTCTTC. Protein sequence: CASSLGTSGTYNEQFF.

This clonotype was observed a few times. CDR3 protein: CASSVTQDTQYF. The CDR3 DNA reads as TGTGCCAGCAGCGTAACACAGGATACGCAGTATTTT. The chain uses TRBV9 and TRBJ2-3; D not certain. CDR1 and CDR2 from the germline V gene are SGDLS and YYNGEE. This CDR3 contains 12 residues. V was cut by 1 base and J by 6 bases, with 6 bases left in between.

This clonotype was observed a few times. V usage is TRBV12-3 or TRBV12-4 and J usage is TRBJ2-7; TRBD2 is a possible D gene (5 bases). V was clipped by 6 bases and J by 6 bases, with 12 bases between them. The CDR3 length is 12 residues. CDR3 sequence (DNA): TGTGCCAGCAGCGTCCGGGGTGGCGAGCAGTACTTC. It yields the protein CASSVRGGEQYF.

This chain's CDR3 is CASSLVQPSTDTQYF. DNA for the CDR3: TGCGCCAGCAGCTTGGTACAGCCTAGCACAGATACGCAGTATTTT. This chain uses TRBV5-1 with TRBJ2-3; no firm D call. CDR1 is SGHRS, CDR2 YFSETQ, per germline. The CDR3 contains 15 residues. V lost 0 bases to trimming and J lost 0 bases, with 8 bases between them.

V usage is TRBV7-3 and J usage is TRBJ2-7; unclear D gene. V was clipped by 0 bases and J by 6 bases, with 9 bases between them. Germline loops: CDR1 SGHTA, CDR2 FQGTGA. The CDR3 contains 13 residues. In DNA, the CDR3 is TGTGCCAGCAGCTTAACGTTTGGGGTCGAGCAGTACTTC. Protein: CASSLTFGVEQYF.

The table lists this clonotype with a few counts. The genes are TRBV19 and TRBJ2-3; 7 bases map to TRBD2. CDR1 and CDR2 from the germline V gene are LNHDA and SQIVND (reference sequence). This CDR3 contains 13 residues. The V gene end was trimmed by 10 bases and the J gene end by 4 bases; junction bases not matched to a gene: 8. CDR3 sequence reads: CAISRELADTQYF. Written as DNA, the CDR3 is TGTGCCATATCGCGGGAGCTGGCAGATACGCAGTATTTT. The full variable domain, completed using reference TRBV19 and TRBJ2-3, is DGGITQSPKYLFRKEGQNVTLSCEQNLNHDAMYWYRQDPGQGLRLIYYSQIVNDFQKGDIAEGYSVSREKKESFPLTVTSAQKNPTAFYLCAISRELADTQYFGPGTRLTVL.

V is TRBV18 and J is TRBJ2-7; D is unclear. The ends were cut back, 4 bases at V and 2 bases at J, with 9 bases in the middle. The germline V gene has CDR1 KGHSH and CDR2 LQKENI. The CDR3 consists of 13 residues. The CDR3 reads CASSRSGTYEQYF. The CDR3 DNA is TGTGCCAGCTCACGCTCTGGGACCTACGAGCAGTACTTC.

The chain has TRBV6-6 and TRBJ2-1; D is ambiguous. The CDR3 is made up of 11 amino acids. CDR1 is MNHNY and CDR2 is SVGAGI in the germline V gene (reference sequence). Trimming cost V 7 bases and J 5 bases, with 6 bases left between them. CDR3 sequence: CASIRHNEQFF. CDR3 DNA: TGTGCCAGCATCCGGCACAATGAGCAGTTCTTC.

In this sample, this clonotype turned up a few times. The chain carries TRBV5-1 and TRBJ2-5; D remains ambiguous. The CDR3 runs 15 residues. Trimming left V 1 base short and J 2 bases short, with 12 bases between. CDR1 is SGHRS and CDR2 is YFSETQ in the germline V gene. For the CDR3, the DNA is TGCGCCAGCAGCTTGATAAAGGCCGGGCAAGAGACCCAGTACTTC. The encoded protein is CASSLIKAGQETQYF.

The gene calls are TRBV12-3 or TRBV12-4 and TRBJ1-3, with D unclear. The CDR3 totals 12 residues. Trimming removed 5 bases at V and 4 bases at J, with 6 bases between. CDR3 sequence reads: CASSPSGNTIYF. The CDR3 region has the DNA TGTGCCAGCAGTCCCAGCGGAAACACCATATATTTT.

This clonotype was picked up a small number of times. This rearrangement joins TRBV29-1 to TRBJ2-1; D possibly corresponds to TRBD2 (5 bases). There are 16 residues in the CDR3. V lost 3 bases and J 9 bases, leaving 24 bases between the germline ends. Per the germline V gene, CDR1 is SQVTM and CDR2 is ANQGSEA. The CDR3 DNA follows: TGCAGCGTTGAGGGTTTCGGGAACTCCTTTATCTCTGAGCAGTTCTTC. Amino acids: CSVEGFGNSFISEQFF.

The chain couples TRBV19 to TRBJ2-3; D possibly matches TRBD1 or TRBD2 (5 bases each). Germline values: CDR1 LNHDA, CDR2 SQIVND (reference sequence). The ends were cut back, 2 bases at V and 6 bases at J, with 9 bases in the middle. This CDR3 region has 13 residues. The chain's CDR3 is CASSIQGVDTQYF. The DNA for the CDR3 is TGTGCCAGTAGTATACAGGGAGTGGATACGCAGTATTTT.

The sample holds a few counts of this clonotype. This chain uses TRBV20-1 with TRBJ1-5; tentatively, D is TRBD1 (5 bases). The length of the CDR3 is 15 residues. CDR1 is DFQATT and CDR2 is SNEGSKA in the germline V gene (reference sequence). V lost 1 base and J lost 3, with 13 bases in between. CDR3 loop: CSARVPGRFNQPQHF. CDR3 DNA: TGCAGTGCTAGAGTTCCAGGGCGGTTCAATCAGCCCCAGCATTTT.